This T cell receptor beta chain was observed in a study of Ad26.COV2.S vaccination and SARS-CoV-2 variants. The treatment denotes: some 19 received Ad26.COV2.S at low or high dose, single or two shots; about five received placebo; per-sample allocation not given. Collection of the samples took place on day 63 after the first injection of vaccine or placebo. CDR1 and CDR2 from the germline V gene are SGHTA and FQGTGA. The trim removed 5 bases at V and 6 bases at J, leaving 6 bases unmatched. CDR3 size: 15 residues. Clones were sequenced by immunoSEQ multiplex PCR, and TCRdb holds only the in-frame ones, with some missing. This table holds about 250,000 clones, over 75% found once.

V gene TRBV7-3 combines with J gene TRBJ2-1; TRBD2 matches at 11 bases. Material: peripheral blood, obtained in a trial of Ad26.COV2.S vaccine versus placebo. This TCR was recovered from a person aged 18-65 years who received the Ad26.COV2.S COVID-19 vaccine or a placebo. The CDR3 is CASSPRTSGPNEQFF. The CDR3 nucleotides are TGTGCCAGCAGCCCCAGGACTAGCGGGCCCAATGAGCAGTTCTTC.